These T cell receptor beta chains were read from a single sample in a study of blood T cell repertoires in COVID-19. The method was immunoSEQ multiplex PCR; TCRdb's version includes in-frame clones alone and lacks a portion of them. The sample lists about 310,000 clones; 70% to 90% were seen once. The sample taken for sequencing was peripheral blood. These TCRs come from a woman in her forties or fifties who had recovered from COVID-19. The CDR3 runs from the conserved cysteine through the conserved F or W. Fields, in order: V gene, J gene, D gene, clone size, CDR3 protein, CDR3 DNA. A D gene is named only where the DNA matches it firmly. A row's size may be missing; if present it is once, few, many or a size class.

v_gene: TRBV9
j_gene: TRBJ2-3
d_gene: TRBD2
abundance: .
CDR3aa: CASSVGTSGGVDTQYF
CDR3nt: TGTGCCAGCAGCGTAGGAACTAGCGGGGGAGTAGATACGCAGTATTTT

v_gene: TRBV28
j_gene: TRBJ1-1
d_gene: TRBD1
abundance: .
CDR3aa: CASNSIGTGSVEAFF
CDR3nt: TGTGCCAGCAACTCAATCGGGACAGGGTCGGTTGAAGCTTTCTTT

v_gene: TRBV30
j_gene: TRBJ1-4
d_gene: .
abundance: .
CDR3aa: CAWSAEINEKLFF
CDR3nt: TGTGCCTGGAGTGCGGAGATAAATGAAAAACTGTTTTTT

v_gene: TRBV28
j_gene: TRBJ2-5
d_gene: TRBD1
abundance: .
CDR3aa: CASRTGGQETQYF
CDR3nt: TGTGCCAGCAGAACAGGGGGCCAAGAGACCCAGTACTTC

v_gene: TRBV4-3
j_gene: TRBJ2-5
d_gene: TRBD1
abundance: once
CDR3aa: CASSRSLRDRGETQYF
CDR3nt: TGCGCCAGCAGCCGCTCCCTCCGGGACAGGGGGGAGACCCAGTACTTC

v_gene: TRBV30
j_gene: TRBJ1-5
d_gene: TRBD1
abundance: .
CDR3aa: CAWATGQASGQPQHF
CDR3nt: TGTGCCTGGGCCACGGGACAGGCTTCGGGGCAGCCCCAGCATTTT

v_gene: TRBV7-8
j_gene: TRBJ2-2
d_gene: .
abundance: .
CDR3aa: CASSLGANTGELFF
CDR3nt: TGTGCCAGCAGCCTAGGCGCGAACACCGGGGAGCTGTTTTTT

v_gene: TRBV19
j_gene: TRBJ1-5
d_gene: .
abundance: .
CDR3aa: CASSISNQPQHF
CDR3nt: TGTGCCAGTAGTATCTCCAATCAGCCCCAGCATTTT

v_gene: TRBV5-6
j_gene: TRBJ2-5
d_gene: .
abundance: .
CDR3aa: CASSFRGAETQYF
CDR3nt: TGTGCCAGCAGCTTCAGGGGGGCAGAGACCCAGTACTTC

v_gene: TRBV7-9
j_gene: TRBJ1-1
d_gene: .
abundance: .
CDR3aa: CASSRTGEGAEAFF
CDR3nt: TGTGCCAGCAGCCGGACGGGAGAAGGGGCCGAAGCTTTCTTT

v_gene: TRBV7-2
j_gene: TRBJ2-2
d_gene: .
abundance: .
CDR3aa: CASSLARDYTGELFF
CDR3nt: TGTGCCAGCAGCTTAGCACGCGACTACACCGGGGAGCTGTTTTTT

v_gene: TRBV3-1/TRBV3-2
j_gene: TRBJ2-7
d_gene: .
abundance: .
CDR3aa: CASSERGSWNYEQYF
CDR3nt: TGTGCCAGCAGCGAACGAGGGAGCTGGAACTACGAGCAGTACTTC